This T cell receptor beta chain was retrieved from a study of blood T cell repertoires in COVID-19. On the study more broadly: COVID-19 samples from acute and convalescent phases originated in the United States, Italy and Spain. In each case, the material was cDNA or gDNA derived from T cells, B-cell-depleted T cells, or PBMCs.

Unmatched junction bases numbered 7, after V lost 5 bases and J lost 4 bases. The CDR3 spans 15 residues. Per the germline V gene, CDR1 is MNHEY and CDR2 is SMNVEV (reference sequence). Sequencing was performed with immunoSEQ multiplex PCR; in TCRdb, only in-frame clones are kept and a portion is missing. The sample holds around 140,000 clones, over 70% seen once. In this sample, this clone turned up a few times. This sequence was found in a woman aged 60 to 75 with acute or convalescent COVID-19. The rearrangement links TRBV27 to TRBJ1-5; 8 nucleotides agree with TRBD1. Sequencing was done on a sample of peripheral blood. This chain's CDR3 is CASSPRDRPNQPQHF. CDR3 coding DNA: TGTGCCAGCAGTCCCCGGGACAGGCCTAATCAGCCCCAGCATTTT.